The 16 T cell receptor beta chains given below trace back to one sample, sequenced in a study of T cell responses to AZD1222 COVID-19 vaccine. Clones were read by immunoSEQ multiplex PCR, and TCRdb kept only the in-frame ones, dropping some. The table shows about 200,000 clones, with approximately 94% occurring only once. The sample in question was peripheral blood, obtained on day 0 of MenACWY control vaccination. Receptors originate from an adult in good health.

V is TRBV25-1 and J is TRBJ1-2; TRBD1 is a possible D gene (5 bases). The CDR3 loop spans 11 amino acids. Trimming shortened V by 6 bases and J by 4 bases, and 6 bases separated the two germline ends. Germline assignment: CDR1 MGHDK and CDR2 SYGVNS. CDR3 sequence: CASSTGYGYTF. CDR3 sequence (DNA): TGTGCCAGCAGCACAGGCTATGGCTACACCTTC.

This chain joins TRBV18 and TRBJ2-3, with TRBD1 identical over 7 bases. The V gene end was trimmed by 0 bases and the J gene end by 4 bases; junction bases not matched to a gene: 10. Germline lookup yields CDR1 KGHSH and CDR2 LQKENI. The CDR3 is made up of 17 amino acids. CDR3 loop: CASSPPKGAPPADTQYF. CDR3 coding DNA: TGTGCCAGCTCACCACCGAAGGGGGCTCCTCCGGCAGATACGCAGTATTTT.

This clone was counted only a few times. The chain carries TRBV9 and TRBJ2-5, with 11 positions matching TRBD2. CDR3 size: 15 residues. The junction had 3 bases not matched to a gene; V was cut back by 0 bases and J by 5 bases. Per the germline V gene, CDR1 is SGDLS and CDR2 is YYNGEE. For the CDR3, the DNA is TGTGCCAGCAGCGTAGGACTAGCGGGGTTCGAGACCCAGTACTTC. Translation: CASSVGLAGFETQYF. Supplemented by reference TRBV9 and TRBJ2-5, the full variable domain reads DSGVTQTPKHLITATGQRVTLRCSPRSGDLSVYWYQQSLDQGLQFLIQYYNGEERAKGNILERFSAQQFPDLHSELNLSSLELGDSALYFCASSVGLAGFETQYFGPGTRLLVL.

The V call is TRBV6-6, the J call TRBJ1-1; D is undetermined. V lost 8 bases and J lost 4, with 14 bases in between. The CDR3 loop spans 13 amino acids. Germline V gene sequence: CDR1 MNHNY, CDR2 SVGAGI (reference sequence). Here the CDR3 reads CASRGGISTEAFF. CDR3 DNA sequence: TGTGCCAGCCGCGGTGGCATCTCCACTGAAGCTTTCTTT.

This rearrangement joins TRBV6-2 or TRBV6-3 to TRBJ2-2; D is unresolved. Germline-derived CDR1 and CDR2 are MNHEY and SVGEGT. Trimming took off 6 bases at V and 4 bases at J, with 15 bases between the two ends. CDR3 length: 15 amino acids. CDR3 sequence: CASSPRLALTGELFF. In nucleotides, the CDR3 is TGTGCCAGCAGCCCCCGGTTGGCTCTCACCGGGGAGCTGTTTTTT.

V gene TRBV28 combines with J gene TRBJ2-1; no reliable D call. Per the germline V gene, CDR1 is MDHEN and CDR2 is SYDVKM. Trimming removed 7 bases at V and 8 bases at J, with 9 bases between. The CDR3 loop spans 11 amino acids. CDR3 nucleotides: TGTGCCAGCACTAGTTCCTATGAGCAGTTCTTC. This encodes CASTSSYEQFF.

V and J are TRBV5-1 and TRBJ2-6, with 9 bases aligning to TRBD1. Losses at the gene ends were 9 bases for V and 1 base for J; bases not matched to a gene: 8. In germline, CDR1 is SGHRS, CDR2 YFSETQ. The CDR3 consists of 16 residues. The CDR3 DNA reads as TGCGCCACTTCAACCGGACAGGGGTCTGGGGCCAACGTCCTGACTTTC. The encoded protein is CATSTGQGSGANVLTF.

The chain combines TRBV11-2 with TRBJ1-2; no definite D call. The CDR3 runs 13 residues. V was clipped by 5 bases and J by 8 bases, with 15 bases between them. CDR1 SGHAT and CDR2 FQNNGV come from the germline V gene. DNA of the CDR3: TGTGCCAGCAGCCTGATGGACTGGGGAGGCTACACCTTC. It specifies CASSLMDWGGYTF.

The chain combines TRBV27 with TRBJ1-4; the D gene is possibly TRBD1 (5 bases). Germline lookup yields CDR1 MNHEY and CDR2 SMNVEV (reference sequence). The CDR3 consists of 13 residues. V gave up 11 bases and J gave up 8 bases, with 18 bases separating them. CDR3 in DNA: TGTGCCGGGGGGAGGGGTACGCACGAAAAACTGTTTTTT. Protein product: CAGGRGTHEKLFF.

The CDR3 loop is CSVRGATNEKLFF. The CDR3, as DNA: TGCAGCGTTCGGGGGGCAACTAATGAAAAACTGTTTTTT. This chain connects TRBV29-1 to TRBJ1-4; possibly TRBD1 for D (5 bases). The CDR3 runs 13 residues. Trimming took off 5 bases at V and 0 bases at J, with 7 bases between the two ends. Germline CDR1 reads SQVTM; CDR2 reads ANQGSEA.

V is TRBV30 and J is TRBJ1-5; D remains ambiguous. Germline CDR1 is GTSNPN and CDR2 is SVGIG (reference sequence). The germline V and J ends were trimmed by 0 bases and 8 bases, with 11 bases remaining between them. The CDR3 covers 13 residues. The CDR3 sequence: CAWSVGGREPQHF. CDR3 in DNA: TGTGCCTGGAGTGTAGGAGGGAGGGAGCCCCAGCATTTT.

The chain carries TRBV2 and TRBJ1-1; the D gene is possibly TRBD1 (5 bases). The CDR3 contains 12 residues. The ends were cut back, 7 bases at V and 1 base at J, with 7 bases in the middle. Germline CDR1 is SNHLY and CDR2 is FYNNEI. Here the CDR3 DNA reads TGTGCCAGCAACCAGGGGAACACTGAAGCTTTCTTT. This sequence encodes CASNQGNTEAFF.

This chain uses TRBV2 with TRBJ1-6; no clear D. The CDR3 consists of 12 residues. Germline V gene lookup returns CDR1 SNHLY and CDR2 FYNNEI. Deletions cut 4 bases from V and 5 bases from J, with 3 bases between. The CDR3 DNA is TGTGCCAGCAGTGGAAATAATTCACCCCTCCACTTT. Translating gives CASSGNNSPLHF.

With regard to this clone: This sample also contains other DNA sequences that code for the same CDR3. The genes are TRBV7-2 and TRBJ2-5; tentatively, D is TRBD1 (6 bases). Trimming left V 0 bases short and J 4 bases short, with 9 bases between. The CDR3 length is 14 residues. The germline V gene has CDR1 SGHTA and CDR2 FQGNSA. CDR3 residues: CASSLAGAGETQYF. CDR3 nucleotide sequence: TGTGCCAGCAGCTTAGCGGGGGCCGGAGAGACCCAGTACTTC.

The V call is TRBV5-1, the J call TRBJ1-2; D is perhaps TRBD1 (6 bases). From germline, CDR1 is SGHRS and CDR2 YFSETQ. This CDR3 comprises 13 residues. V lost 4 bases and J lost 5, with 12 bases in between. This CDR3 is CASSPPQGYGYTF. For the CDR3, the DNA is TGCGCCAGCAGCCCCCCTCAGGGGTATGGCTACACCTTC.

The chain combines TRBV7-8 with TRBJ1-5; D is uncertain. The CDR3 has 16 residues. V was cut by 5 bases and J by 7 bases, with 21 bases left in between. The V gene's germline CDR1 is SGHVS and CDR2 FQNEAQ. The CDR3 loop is CASSLGQAWVRQPQHF. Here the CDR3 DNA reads TGTGCCAGCAGCCTCGGGCAGGCTTGGGTGAGACAGCCCCAGCATTTT.